A single T cell receptor (beta chain) is shown here with its context. The same CDR3 arises from other DNA sequences in this sample as well. The sample belongs to a study of blood T cell repertoires in COVID-19. Study summary: Sites across the United States, Italy and Spain contributed samples from acute and convalescent COVID-19.

CDR3 size: 13 residues. CDR1 and CDR2 from the germline V gene are SGHRS and YFSETQ. V was cut by 1 base and J by 2 bases, with 6 bases left in between. In the original workflow: Reference gene primer amplification gave nucleated cell count estimates. Assay used: immunoSEQ multiplex PCR; TCRdb lists only in-frame clones, some missing. V and J calls and clone size are given by that table; D and trimming were obtained from the DNA. This table has 110,000 or so clones, approximately 90% appearing once. This TCR was sampled from a human donor with acute or convalescent COVID-19. The donor label of this sample is uncertain. Sequencing was carried out using peripheral blood. V usage is TRBV5-1 and J usage is TRBJ2-5; D ambiguous. CDR3 nucleotide sequence: TGCGCCAGCAGCTTGCAGGATCAAGAGACCCAGTACTTC. Its translation: CASSLQDQETQYF.